These T cell receptor beta chains were read from a single sample in a study of T cell responses to AZD1222 COVID-19 vaccine. Repertoires were generated with immunoSEQ multiplex PCR, while TCRdb's copy carries only in-frame clones and drops some. This sample yields roughly 56,000 clones, of which about 81% are seen a single time; 26% belongs to the top ten. The sequences come from peripheral blood, collected 28 days after the second AZD1222 dose. All receptors come from an adult who received the AZD1222 COVID-19 vaccine. Each CDR3 is given without its conserved first and last residue.

>TRBV7-9|TRBJ2-1
ASSPAAVNEQF
>TRBV7-8|TRBJ2-7
ASSRGGALSSYEQY
>TRBV6-4|TRBJ2-2
ASSESGASNTGELF
>TRBV11-2|TRBJ2-3
ASSPRTVYTQY
>TRBV29-1|TRBJ2-5
SVALTGGIQETQY
>TRBV9|TRBJ1-2
ARRAGGRGLHGYT
>TRBV19|TRBJ1-3
ASSRPGSFSGNTIY
>TRBV7-2|TRBJ2-5
ASSSTRVGETQY
>TRBV9|TRBJ2-3
ASSVAGQGLTDTQY
>TRBV3-1/TRBV3-2|TRBJ2-1
ASSRSSGNDNEQF
>TRBV28|TRBJ2-1
ASRQTSGRAREQF
>TRBV4-3|TRBJ2-7
ASSQDVSSVYEQY
>TRBV9|TRBJ2-1
ASSPRQGLAGVNEQF
>TRBV7-3|TRBJ1-1
ASSLDAVNTEAF
>TRBV4-2|TRBJ2-3
ASSQEWTSGAGTDTQY
>TRBV11-2|TRBJ2-7
ASSYTRDSVREQY
>TRBV5-6|TRBJ2-3
ASSFQGTDTQY
>TRBV5-5|TRBJ1-2
ASSLRDRPGYT
>TRBV5-6|TRBJ1-2
ASSPRDRPFGGYT
>TRBV28|TRBJ2-1
ASSSPDSGRVGYNEQF
>TRBV27|TRBJ1-6
ASRGYNSPLH
>TRBV5-1|TRBJ1-4
ASSLGTADEKLF
>TRBV5-1|TRBJ2-1
ASSLRGSGNNEQF
>TRBV28|TRBJ1-3
ASSLGGQRVNTIY
>TRBV3-1/TRBV3-2|TRBJ2-1
ASSQEGSGRQDEQF
>TRBV7-9|TRBJ2-7
ASRNGPSYEQY
>TRBV25-1|TRBJ1-6
ASSEGAGINSPLH
>TRBV7-6|TRBJ2-5
ASSLGLAGGPARETQY
>TRBV9|TRBJ1-1
ASSVEAMNTEAF
>TRBV2|TRBJ2-1
ASSDEGWSGF
>TRBV11-3|TRBJ2-2
ASSSGLAGGFSTGELF
>TRBV9|TRBJ2-1
ASSLDRGEYNEQF
>TRBV19|TRBJ2-7
ASSMSRALRDEQY
>TRBV3-1/TRBV3-2|TRBJ2-1
ASSPRRTSDTEQF
>TRBV18|TRBJ1-1
ASSPTNRVSEAF
>TRBV28|TRBJ1-6
ASSLSRGDSPLH
>TRBV28|TRBJ1-1
ASSLGTGGNTEAF
>TRBV5-1|TRBJ2-7
ASSLAETAYEQY
>TRBV4-2|TRBJ2-2
ASSQASGIGELF
>TRBV27|TRBJ1-3
ASSLMGGSGNTIY
>TRBV19|TRBJ2-1
ASSTLQGSLRGQF
>TRBV5-4|TRBJ2-7
ASSLGLTSGRTTYEQY
>TRBV24-1|TRBJ2-7
ATRTSGISQPYEQY
>TRBV7-8|TRBJ2-7
ASSLARIAYEQY
>TRBV6-5|TRBJ2-1
ASSSSASGNEQF
>TRBV9|TRBJ2-1
ASSIRTGREQF
>TRBV10-3|TRBJ2-7
AISDLSGGHYEQY
>TRBV4-3|TRBJ2-1
ASSQGRSSYNEQF
>TRBV3-1/TRBV3-2|TRBJ2-7
ASSQDVRVSSYEQY
>TRBV6-4|TRBJ2-2
ASSDRPGELF
>TRBV4-3|TRBJ2-7
ASSQGASGSSTRFGEQY
>TRBV5-4|TRBJ2-5
ASSLRLGTGETQY
>TRBV20-1|TRBJ1-3
SAGDRNSGNTIY
>TRBV7-2|TRBJ2-7
ASSLGSGFSYEQY
>TRBV27|TRBJ2-7
ASSSNLFVQY
>TRBV2|TRBJ2-3
ASSYTDTQY
>TRBV19|TRBJ2-7
ATARAAGVSYEQY
>TRBV6-5|TRBJ2-3
ASSSPSTDTQY
>TRBV5-1|TRBJ1-3
ASSLVGSGNTIY